This is a list of T cell receptor beta chains from one sample in a study of blood T cell repertoires in COVID-19. Using immunoSEQ multiplex PCR, the repertoire was profiled, and TCRdb retains in-frame clones only, with some absent. The table includes 120,000 to 150,000 clones, over 70% detected once. Sequenced: peripheral blood. All receptors derive from a man in his sixties with active or convalescent COVID-19. CDR3s include the opening cysteine and the closing phenylalanine or tryptophan. Only some rows state a clone size, as once, few, many or a class for expanded clones.

v_call | clone_size | cdr3_length | cdr3_aa
TRBV18 | NA | 13 | CASSGTGNQPQHF
TRBV7-2 | NA | 16 | CASSFGPAGGPDIQYF
TRBV7-9 | NA | 16 | CASSSGAGGTNEKLFF
TRBV16 | NA | 16 | CASSQDAQGLIDIQYF
TRBV28 | once | 15 | CASRFRGGGSYEQYF
TRBV19 | NA | 14 | CASRVTGNHQPQHF
TRBV19 | NA | 15 | CASSIQRGWAGELFF
TRBV6-2/TRBV6-3 | NA | 14 | CASSYSRGGYGYTF
TRBV6-5 | once | 14 | CASSPGGSAYEQYF
TRBV6-1 | once | 16 | CASSEGLAENSYEQYF
TRBV24-1 | once | 12 | CATSAQDGTQYF
TRBV7-3 | NA | 22 | CASSLRGQSLTGTAGGRDTQYF
TRBV30 | NA | 13 | CAWSSQAGNEQFF
TRBV9 | NA | 18 | CASSTGLAGYPSTDTQYF
TRBV5-1 | NA | 15 | CASSLNGISTDTQYF
TRBV28 | NA | 15 | CASSHRGTGANVLTF
TRBV5-1 | NA | 16 | CASSLVAGRGTDTQYF
TRBV6-2/TRBV6-3 | NA | 14 | CASSFTGAPGKLFF
TRBV28 | NA | 15 | CAINRGRTKVGGYTF
TRBV28 | NA | 15 | CASSRPGQGSETQYF
TRBV18 | NA | 16 | CASSRTASGTYNEQFF
TRBV23-1 | NA | 15 | CASSQSVGARETQYF
TRBV27 | NA | 15 | CASSQPGQVPYGYTF
TRBV27 | NA | 15 | CASSFRDTIPYEQYF
TRBV5-1 | NA | 15 | CASSQGQGSYNEQFF
TRBV7-3 | NA | 21 | CASSHVGWNLAEPRSYNEQFF
TRBV6-2/TRBV6-3 | NA | 15 | CASSYRLQGRNEQFF
TRBV19 | NA | 15 | CASTSLAADGNEQFF
TRBV14 | NA | 16 | CASSQPRLAGDNEQFF
TRBV29-1 | NA | 16 | CSVLGLAGANTGELFF
TRBV2 | NA | 12 | CATGTGGYEQYF
TRBV15 | NA | 16 | CATSRVAGGAYNEQFF
TRBV5-4 | NA | 15 | CASSPGTGLSYEQYF
TRBV15 | NA | 15 | CATSKGQTENQPQHF
TRBV7-2 | NA | 15 | CASSLAPGTGSGYTF
TRBV19 | NA | 14 | CASSDRTFKETQYF
TRBV15 | NA | 14 | CATSRDPGLYGYTF